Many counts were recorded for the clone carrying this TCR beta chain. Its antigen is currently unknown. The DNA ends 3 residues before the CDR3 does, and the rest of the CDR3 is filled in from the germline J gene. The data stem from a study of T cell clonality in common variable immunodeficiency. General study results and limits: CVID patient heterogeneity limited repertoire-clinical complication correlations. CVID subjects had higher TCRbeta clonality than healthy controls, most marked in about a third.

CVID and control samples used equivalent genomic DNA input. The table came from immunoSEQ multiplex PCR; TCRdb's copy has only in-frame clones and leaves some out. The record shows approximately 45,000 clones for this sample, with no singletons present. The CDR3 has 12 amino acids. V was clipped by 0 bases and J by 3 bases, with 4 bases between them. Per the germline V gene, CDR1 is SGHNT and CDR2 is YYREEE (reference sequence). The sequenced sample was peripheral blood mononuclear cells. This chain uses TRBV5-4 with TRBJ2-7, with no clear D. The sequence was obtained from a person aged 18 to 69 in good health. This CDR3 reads CASSLDGYEQYF. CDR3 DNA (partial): TGTGCCAGCAGCTTGGACGGCTACGAG.